These T cell receptor beta chains were read from a single sample in a study of blood T cell repertoires in COVID-19. Sequenced by immunoSEQ multiplex PCR; TCRdb stores in-frame clones only, minus some. Of 150,000 to 200,000 clones in the sample, around 76% were seen once. Input material: PBMCs or T cells enriched from blood (not recorded which). The receptor set was obtained from a woman aged 45 to 65 with acute COVID-19. The CDR3 runs from the conserved cysteine through the conserved F or W. The D gene is left open where the match is weak. Clone size is shown for a subset of rows, as once, few, many or a class of expanded clone.

d_call cdr3_length j_call v_call clone_size cdr3_nt cdr3_aa
TRBD1 13 TRBJ1-2 TRBV5-6 NA TGTGCCAGCAGCGGCTGGACAGGGCTGGGTATATCCTTC CASSGWTGLGISF
NA 14 TRBJ2-1 TRBV7-2 NA TGTGCCAGCAGCTTAGTTGGCAGGGGCGATGAGCAGTTCTTC CASSLVGRGDEQFF
NA 15 TRBJ2-1 TRBV5-1 NA TGCGCCAGCAGCTTCAATTGGGAGGTTTACAATGAGCAGTTCTTC CASSFNWEVYNEQFF
TRBD1 13 TRBJ1-2 TRBV28 once TGTGCCAGCAGTTTGGACAGGGGCTTGGGCTACACCTTC CASSLDRGLGYTF
TRBD1 14 TRBJ1-2 TRBV6-2/TRBV6-3 NA TGTGCCAGCAGTCCGACAGGGGGCAACTATGGCTACACCTTC CASSPTGGNYGYTF
NA 14 TRBJ1-1 TRBV19 NA TGTGCCAGTAGTATAGAGGGCAGGGGCGGTGACGCTTTCTTT CASSIEGRGGDAFF
NA 12 TRBJ1-1 TRBV5-1 NA TGCGCCAGCAGCTTTTTTGGGGAGGTAGCTTTCTTT CASSFFGEVAFF
NA 15 TRBJ1-1 TRBV18 NA TGTGCCAGCTCACTCGGCGGGGGGGCGACCACTGAAGCTTTCTTT CASSLGGGATTEAFF
NA 14 TRBJ2-1 TRBV28 once TGTGCCAGCACTTTTGGGGGGGGCGGCAATGAGCAGTTCTTC CASTFGGGGNEQFF
NA 11 TRBJ1-5 TRBV2 NA TGTGCCAGCAAGAAAACAGGGCCCCAGCATTTT CASKKTGPQHF
NA 16 TRBJ2-1 TRBV19 NA TGTGCCAGTAGTATATCCGAATTGGGCCTTTACAATGAGCAGTTCTTC CASSISELGLYNEQFF
NA 11 TRBJ1-6 TRBV19 NA TGTGCCAGTAGTATAGGAGGACCCCTCCACTTT CASSIGGPLHF
TRBD1 15 TRBJ2-3 TRBV5-5 NA TGTGCCAGCAGCTGGGGGGACAGGGGCCCAGATACGCAGTATTTT CASSWGDRGPDTQYF
TRBD1 14 TRBJ1-2 TRBV6-5 NA TGTGCCAGCAATCCGGGACAGTCCTACTATGGCTACACCTTC CASNPGQSYYGYTF
NA 16 TRBJ2-2 TRBV9 NA TGTGCCAGCAGCGTACTAACAGCCGGGAGTGGCGGGGAGCTGTTTTTT CASSVLTAGSGGELFF
NA 14 TRBJ2-2 TRBV5-1 many TGCGCCAGCAGCTCGAGGGCAGGGGCCGGGGAGCTGTTTTTT CASSSRAGAGELFF
TRBD1 16 TRBJ2-2 TRBV11-3 NA TGTGCCAGCAGCCCAACCGGGACAGGGACTACCGGGGAGCTGTTTTTT CASSPTGTGTTGELFF
TRBD1 15 TRBJ2-2 TRBV4-1 NA TGCGCCAGCAGCCACCCGGACAGGGCTAGCGGGGAGCTGTTTTTT CASSHPDRASGELFF
TRBD1 14 TRBJ2-1 TRBV11-3 NA TGTGCCAGCAGCTTACCGGGACAGGGGGATGAGCAGTTCTTC CASSLPGQGDEQFF
TRBD1 16 TRBJ1-1 TRBV30 NA TGTGCCTGGAGAGGACAGGGACCAGTCATGAACACTGAAGCTTTCTTT CAWRGQGPVMNTEAFF
NA 14 TRBJ1-1 TRBV7-2 NA TGTGCCAGCAGCCCGGGGGGGCTGGGCACTGAAGCTTTCTTT CASSPGGLGTEAFF
TRBD2 20 TRBJ2-5 TRBV4-1 NA TGCGCCAGCAGCCGACGGACTAGCGGGGGGAGGCCAACCGGCCAAGAGACCCAGTACTTC CASSRRTSGGRPTGQETQYF
TRBD2 16 TRBJ2-3 TRBV5-1 NA TGCGCCAGCAGCTCTACAGCGGGGGGGCGAACAGATACGCAGTATTTT CASSSTAGGRTDTQYF
NA 15 TRBJ1-2 TRBV18 NA TGTGCCAGCTCACCAACGGGGGAGACCTCCTATGGCTACACCTTC CASSPTGETSYGYTF
NA 15 TRBJ2-6 TRBV23-1 once TGCGCCAGCAGGCACTCCCGCTCTGGGGCCAACGTCCTGACTTTC CASRHSRSGANVLTF
NA 14 TRBJ1-5 TRBV30 NA TGTGCCTGGAGTGCCAACCGGGGGAGACAGCCCCAGCATTTT CAWSANRGRQPQHF
TRBD2 14 TRBJ2-2 TRBV9 NA TGTGCCAGCAGCGTAGCTAGCGGCAGCGGGGAGCTGTTTTTT CASSVASGSGELFF
TRBD1 12 TRBJ1-2 TRBV6-5 NA TGTGCCAGCAGGGGACAGTTTTATGGCTACACCTTC CASRGQFYGYTF
NA 15 TRBJ1-4 TRBV5-1 NA TGCGCCAGTCAGGAAGGAATTGCAACTAATGAAAAACTGTTTTTT CASQEGIATNEKLFF
NA 13 TRBJ1-2 TRBV7-3 NA TGTGCCAGCAGCTTAACACAGGGAGGGGACTACACCTTC CASSLTQGGDYTF
TRBD2 14 TRBJ2-1 TRBV29-1 NA TGCAGCGTTGGGCGGACTAGCGGTAACAATGAGCAGTTCTTC CSVGRTSGNNEQFF
TRBD2 16 TRBJ2-5 TRBV13 NA TGTGCCAGCAGGTCACTAGCGGGGGGGCCGCAAGAGACCCAGTACTTC CASRSLAGGPQETQYF
TRBD1 17 TRBJ2-1 TRBV28 NA TGTGCCAGCAGTCCGGACAGGGGGTATCAGGTTCGAAATGAGCAGTTCTTC CASSPDRGYQVRNEQFF
NA 12 TRBJ2-2 TRBV6-5 NA TGTGCCAGCAGAACAGACCCCGGGGAGCTGTTTTTT CASRTDPGELFF
NA 13 TRBJ2-3 TRBV5-1 few TGCGCCAGCAGCCTGTTGGGGCCAGATACGCAGTATTTT CASSLLGPDTQYF
NA 15 TRBJ1-2 TRBV28 NA TGTGCCAGCAGGGGGCAGGGTAGCTTAAACTATGGCTACACCTTC CASRGQGSLNYGYTF
TRBD1 14 TRBJ1-6 TRBV2 NA TGTGCCAGCACCGCCGACAGGGTAGGATCACCCCTCCACTTT CASTADRVGSPLHF
TRBD1 13 TRBJ1-1 TRBV19 NA TGTGCCAGTAGTATTGCAGGGGGCACTGAAGCTTTCTTT CASSIAGGTEAFF
NA 15 TRBJ1-4 TRBV5-3 NA TGTGCCAGAAGCTCGCACAGGCCAACTAATGAAAAACTGTTTTTT CARSSHRPTNEKLFF
NA 12 TRBJ2-2 TRBV19 NA TGTGCCACCCGGGTGAACACCGGGGAGCTGTTTTTT CATRVNTGELFF
NA 13 TRBJ1-2 TRBV12-5 NA TGTGCTAGTGGTTTGGGGCAGATCTATGGCTACACCTTC CASGLGQIYGYTF
NA 14 TRBJ1-5 TRBV28 once TGTGCCAGCCTCCTTAGGGGGGGCCGGGGGCCCCAGCATTTT CASLLRGGRGPQHF